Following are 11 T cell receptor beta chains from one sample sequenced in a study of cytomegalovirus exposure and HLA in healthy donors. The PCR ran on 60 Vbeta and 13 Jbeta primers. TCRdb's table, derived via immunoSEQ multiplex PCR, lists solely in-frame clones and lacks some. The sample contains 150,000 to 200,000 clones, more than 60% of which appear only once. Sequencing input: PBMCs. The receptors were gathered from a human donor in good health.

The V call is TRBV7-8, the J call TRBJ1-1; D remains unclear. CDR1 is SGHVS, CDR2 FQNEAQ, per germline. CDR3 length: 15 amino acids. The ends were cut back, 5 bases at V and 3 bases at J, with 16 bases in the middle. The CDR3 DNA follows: TGTGCCAGCAGCCCCATTCGGGCGGGAGACACTGAAGCTTTCTTT. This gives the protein CASSPIRAGDTEAFF.

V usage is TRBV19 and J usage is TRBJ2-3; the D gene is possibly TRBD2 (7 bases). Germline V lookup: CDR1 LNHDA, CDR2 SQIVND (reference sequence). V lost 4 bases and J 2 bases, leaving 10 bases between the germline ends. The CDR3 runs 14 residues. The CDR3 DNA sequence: TGTGCCAGTAGTACCGGGGGGCTCACAGATACGCAGTATTTT. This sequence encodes CASSTGGLTDTQYF.

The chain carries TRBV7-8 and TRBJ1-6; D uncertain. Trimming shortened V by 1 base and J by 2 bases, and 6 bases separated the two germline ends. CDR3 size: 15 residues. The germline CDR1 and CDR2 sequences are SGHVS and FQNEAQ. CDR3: CASSLDTTYNSPLHF. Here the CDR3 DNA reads TGTGCCAGCAGCTTAGATACAACCTATAATTCACCCCTCCACTTT.

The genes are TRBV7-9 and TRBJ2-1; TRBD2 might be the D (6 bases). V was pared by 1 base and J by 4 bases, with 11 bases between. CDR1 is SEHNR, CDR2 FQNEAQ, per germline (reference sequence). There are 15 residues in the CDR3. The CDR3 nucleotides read TGTGCCAGCAGCTTAGTGGGGACTCAGTACAATGAGCAGTTCTTC. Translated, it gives CASSLVGTQYNEQFF. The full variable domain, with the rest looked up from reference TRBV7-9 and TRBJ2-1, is DTGVSQNPRHKITKRGQNVTFRCDPISEHNRLYWYRQTLGQGPEFLTYFQNEAQLEKSRLLSDRFSAERPKGSFSTLEIQRTEQGDSAMYLCASSLVGTQYNEQFFGPGTRLTVL.

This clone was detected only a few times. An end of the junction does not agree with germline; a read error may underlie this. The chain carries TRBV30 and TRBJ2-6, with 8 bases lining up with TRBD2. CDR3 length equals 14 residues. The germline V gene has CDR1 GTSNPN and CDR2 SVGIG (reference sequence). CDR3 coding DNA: TGTGCCGGGAGTCGGGGGGGTGGGGCCAACGTCCTGACTTTC. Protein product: CAGSRGGGANVLTF.

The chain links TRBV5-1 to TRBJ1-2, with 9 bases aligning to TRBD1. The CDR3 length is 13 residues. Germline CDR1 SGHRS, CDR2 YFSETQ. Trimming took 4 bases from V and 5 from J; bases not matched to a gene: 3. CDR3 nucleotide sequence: TGCGCCAGCAGCCGGGGACAGGGTTATGGCTACACCTTC. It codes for CASSRGQGYGYTF.

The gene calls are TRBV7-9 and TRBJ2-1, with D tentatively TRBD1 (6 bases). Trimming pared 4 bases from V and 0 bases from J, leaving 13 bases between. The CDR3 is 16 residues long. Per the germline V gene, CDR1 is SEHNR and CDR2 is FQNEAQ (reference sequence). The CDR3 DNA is TGTGCCAGCAGCTACACAGGGTCTACCTCCTACAATGAGCAGTTCTTC. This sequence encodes CASSYTGSTSYNEQFF. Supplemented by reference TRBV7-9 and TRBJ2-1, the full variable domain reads DTGVSQNPRHKITKRGQNVTFRCDPISEHNRLYWYRQTLGQGPEFLTYFQNEAQLEKSRLLSDRFSAERPKGSFSTLEIQRTEQGDSAMYLCASSYTGSTSYNEQFFGPGTRLTVL.

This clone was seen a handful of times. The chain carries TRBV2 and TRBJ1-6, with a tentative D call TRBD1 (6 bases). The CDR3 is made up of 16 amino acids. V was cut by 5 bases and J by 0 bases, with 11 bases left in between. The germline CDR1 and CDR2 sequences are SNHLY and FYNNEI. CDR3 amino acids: CASSPTGSSYNSPLHF. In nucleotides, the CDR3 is TGTGCCAGCAGTCCGACAGGAAGCTCCTATAATTCACCCCTCCACTTT.

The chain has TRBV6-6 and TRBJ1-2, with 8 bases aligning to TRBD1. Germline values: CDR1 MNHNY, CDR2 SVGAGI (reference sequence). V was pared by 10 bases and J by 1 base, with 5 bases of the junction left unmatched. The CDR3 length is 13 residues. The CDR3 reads CAITGGNNYGYTF. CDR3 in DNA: TGTGCCATCACAGGGGGGAATAACTATGGCTACACCTTC.

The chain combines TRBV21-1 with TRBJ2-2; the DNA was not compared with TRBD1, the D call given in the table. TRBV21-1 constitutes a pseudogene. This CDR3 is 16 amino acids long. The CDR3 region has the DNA TGTGCCAGCACCAAAGAAGGGGATCATCAGGCCGGGGAGCTGTTTTTT. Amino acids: CASTKEGDHQAGELFF.

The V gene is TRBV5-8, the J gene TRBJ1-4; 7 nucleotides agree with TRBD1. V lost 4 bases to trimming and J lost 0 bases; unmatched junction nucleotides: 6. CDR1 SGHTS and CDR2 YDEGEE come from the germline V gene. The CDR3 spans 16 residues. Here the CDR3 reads CASSRTGRTTNEKLFF. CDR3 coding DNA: TGTGCCAGCAGCCGGACAGGTCGCACAACTAATGAAAAACTGTTTTTT.